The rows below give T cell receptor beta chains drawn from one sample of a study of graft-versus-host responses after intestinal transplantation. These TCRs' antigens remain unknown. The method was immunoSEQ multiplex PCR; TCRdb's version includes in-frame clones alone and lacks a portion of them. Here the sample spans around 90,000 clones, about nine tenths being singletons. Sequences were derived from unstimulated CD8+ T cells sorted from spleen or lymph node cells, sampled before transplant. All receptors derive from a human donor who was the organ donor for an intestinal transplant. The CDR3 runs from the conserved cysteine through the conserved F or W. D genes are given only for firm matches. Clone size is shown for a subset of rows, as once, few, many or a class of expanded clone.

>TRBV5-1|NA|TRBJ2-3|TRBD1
CASSLDDNRGQGTDTQYF
TGCGCCAGCAGCTTGGACGATAACAGGGGGCAGGGCACAGATACGCAGTATTTT
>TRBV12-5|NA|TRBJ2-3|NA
CASGLAPTSTDTQYF
TGTGCTAGTGGTTTGGCCCCGACTAGCACAGATACGCAGTATTTT
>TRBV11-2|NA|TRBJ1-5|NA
CASSPLDRCNQPQHF
TGTGCCAGCAGCCCCCTCGACAGGTGCAATCAGCCCCAGCATTTT
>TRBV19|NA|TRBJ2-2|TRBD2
CASIPSGGPNTGELFF
TGTGCCAGCATTCCTAGCGGGGGGCCGAACACCGGGGAGCTGTTTTTT
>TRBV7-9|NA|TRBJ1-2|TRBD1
CASSPPGQGVIDYGYTF
TGTGCCAGCAGCCCCCCGGGACAGGGGGTAATTGACTATGGCTACACCTTC
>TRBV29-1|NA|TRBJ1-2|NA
CSVEENRVPYGYTF
TGCAGCGTTGAAGAGAACAGGGTGCCCTATGGCTACACCTTC
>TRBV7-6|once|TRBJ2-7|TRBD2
CASSQHGAWAGEAEQYF
TGTGCCAGCAGCCAACACGGCGCCTGGGCGGGAGAGGCCGAGCAGTACTTC
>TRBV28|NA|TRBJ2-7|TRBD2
CASSPLAESSYEQYF
TGTGCCAGCAGTCCTCTAGCGGAGAGCTCCTACGAGCAGTACTTC
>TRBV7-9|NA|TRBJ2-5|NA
CASSPGGLETQYF
TGTGCCAGCAGCCCCGGGGGGCTGGAGACCCAGTACTTC
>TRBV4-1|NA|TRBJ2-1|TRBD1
CASSQGTGGYNEQFF
TGCGCCAGCAGCCAAGGGACAGGGGGCTACAATGAGCAGTTCTTC
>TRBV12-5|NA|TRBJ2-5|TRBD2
CASGLVQGRGVLVTQYF
TGTGCTAGTGGTTTGGTGCAGGGTCGGGGGGTATTGGTGACCCAGTACTTC
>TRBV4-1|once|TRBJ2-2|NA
CASSPTNTGELFF
TGCGCCAGCAGCCCAACAAACACCGGGGAGCTGTTTTTT
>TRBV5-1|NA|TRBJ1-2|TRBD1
CASSLAETGENYGYTF
TGCGCCAGCAGCTTGGCTGAGACAGGGGAAAACTATGGCTACACCTTC
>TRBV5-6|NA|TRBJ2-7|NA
CASSLVTGRYEQYF
TGTGCCAGCAGCTTGGTCACGGGTCGGTACGAGCAGTACTTC
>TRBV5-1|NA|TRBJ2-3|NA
CASSRLGTDTQYF
TGCGCCAGCAGTAGACTAGGCACAGATACGCAGTATTTT
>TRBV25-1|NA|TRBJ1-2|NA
CASSDPFFEGASYGYTF
TGTGCCAGCAGTGACCCTTTTTTTGAGGGCGCTAGCTATGGCTACACCTTC
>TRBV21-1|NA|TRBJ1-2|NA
CASSSPGQQNYGYTF
TGTGCCAGCAGTTCTCCGGGACAGCAAAACTATGGCTACACCTTC
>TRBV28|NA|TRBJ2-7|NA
CASRAASGSGYEQYF
TGTGCCAGCAGAGCCGCCAGTGGTAGCGGCTACGAGCAGTACTTC
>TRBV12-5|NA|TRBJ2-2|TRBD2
CASDAGGDRELFF
TGTGCTAGTGATGCGGGGGGGGACCGGGAGCTGTTTTTT
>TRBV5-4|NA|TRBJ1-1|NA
CASSLPGVNTEAFF
TGTGCCAGCAGCTTGCCAGGGGTGAACACTGAAGCTTTCTTT
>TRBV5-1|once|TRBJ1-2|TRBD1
CASSWELGTVGYGYTF
TGCGCCAGCAGCTGGGAGTTGGGGACAGTCGGCTATGGCTACACCTTC
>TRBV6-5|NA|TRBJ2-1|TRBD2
CASSRLASDNEQFF
TGTGCCAGCAGTCGACTAGCTTCGGACAATGAGCAGTTCTTC
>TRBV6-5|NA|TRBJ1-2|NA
CASSYTANYGYTF
TGTGCCAGCAGTTACACAGCTAACTATGGCTACACCTTC
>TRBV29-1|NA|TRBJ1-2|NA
CSVETLTQVRGYTF
TGCAGCGTTGAAACCCTAACCCAGGTGCGCGGCTACACCTTC
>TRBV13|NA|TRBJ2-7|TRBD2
CASSLAGGRAYEQYF
TGTGCCAGCAGCCTAGCGGGGGGGCGAGCCTACGAGCAGTACTTC
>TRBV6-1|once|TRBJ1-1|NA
CATQGMNTEAFF
TGTGCTACTCAGGGAATGAACACTGAAGCTTTCTTT
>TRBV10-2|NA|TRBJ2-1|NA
CASSDGSVTNEQFF
TGCGCCAGCAGTGACGGGAGTGTCACCAATGAGCAGTTCTTC
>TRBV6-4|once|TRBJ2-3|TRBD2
CASGGLAGLTDTQYF
TGTGCCAGCGGAGGACTAGCGGGGCTCACAGATACGCAGTATTTT
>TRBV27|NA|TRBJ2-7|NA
CASSSSREFPSYEQYF
TGTGCCAGCAGTTCAAGCCGGGAGTTCCCCTCCTACGAGCAGTACTTC
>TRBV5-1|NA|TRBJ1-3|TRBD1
CASSLGQGAAGNTIYF
TGCGCCAGCAGCTTGGGACAGGGGGCGGCTGGAAACACCATATATTTT
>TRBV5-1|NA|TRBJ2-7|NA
CASSLAQGLLYEQYF
TGCGCCAGCAGCTTGGCTCAGGGTTTACTCTACGAGCAGTACTTC
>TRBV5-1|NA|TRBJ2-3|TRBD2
CASAHRLAAGIATQYF
TGCGCCAGCGCACACAGACTAGCCGCCGGTATAGCTACGCAGTATTTT
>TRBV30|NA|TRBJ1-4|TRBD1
CAWREVGTGPIEDEKLFF
TGTGCCTGGAGGGAGGTCGGGACAGGCCCTATCGAGGATGAAAAACTGTTTTTT
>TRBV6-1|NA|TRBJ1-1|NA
CASSEWATSMNTEAFF
TGTGCCAGCAGTGAATGGGCCACTTCGATGAACACTGAAGCTTTCTTT
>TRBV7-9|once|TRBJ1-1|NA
CASSSPTGNTEAFF
TGTGCCAGCAGCTCTCCAACAGGGAACACTGAAGCTTTCTTT
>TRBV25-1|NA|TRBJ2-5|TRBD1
CASSDDREETQYF
TGTGCCAGCAGTGACGACAGGGAGGAGACCCAGTACTTC
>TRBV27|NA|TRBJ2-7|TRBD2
CASSLKAGGTYEQYF
TGTGCCAGCAGTTTAAAGGCGGGAGGAACCTACGAGCAGTACTTC
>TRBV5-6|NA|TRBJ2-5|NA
CASSSQETQYF
TGTGCCAGCAGCTCACAAGAGACCCAGTACTTC
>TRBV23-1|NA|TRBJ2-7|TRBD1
CASSQRDSFPYEQYF
TGCGCCAGCAGTCAGAGGGACAGCTTTCCCTACGAGCAGTACTTC
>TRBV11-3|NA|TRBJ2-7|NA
CASSLVPFYEQYF
TGTGCCAGCAGCTTAGTCCCCTTCTACGAGCAGTACTTC
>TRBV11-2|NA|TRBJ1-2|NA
CASGLRGGDGYTF
TGTGCCAGCGGCCTCAGGGGTGGAGATGGCTACACCTTC